The T cell receptor beta chain under discussion was sequenced for a study of response to subunit inactivated influenza vaccine. TCRdb re-derived calls from the RT-PCR reads in MiXCR, one entry per CDR3 protein. The sample carries 500,000 to 550,000 distinct CDR3 sequences, roughly 23% recorded once. The trim removed 3 bases at V and 5 bases at J, leaving 5 bases unmatched. This CDR3 contains 15 residues. The germline gives CDR1 LGHDT, CDR2 YNNKEL (reference sequence). The sample also formed part of further work on T cells expressing NK-cell markers. Per that paper: Production of TCR beta cDNA relied on 5'RACE template switching with UMIs.

Specimen: CD4+ T cells sorted from PBMCs, collected about 12 days after vaccination. The rearrangement links TRBV3-1 to TRBJ2-7, with TRBD2 identical over 12 bases. This clonotype was sampled from a man aged 45-65 years who received an inactivated influenza vaccine. CDR3 sequence: CASSHLAGGPDEQYF. Here the CDR3 DNA reads TGTGCCAGCAGCCACCTAGCGGGAGGGCCCGACGAGCAGTACTTC.